This T cell receptor beta chain was sequenced in a study of identifying expanded T cells in peripheral blood. General study points: Clone count variance between approximately two-week samples rose with total template count. Over approximately two and four weeks, about 15 and 19 clones changed, versus around 1.3 between replicates.

This clone showed up just once. The antigen is unknown. The CDR3 runs 14 residues. Germline V gives CDR1 SNHLY, CDR2 FYNNEI. V was clipped by 8 bases and J by 0 bases, with 13 bases between them. Assay: immunoSEQ multiplex PCR; the TCRdb copy retains only in-frame clones and omits some. The top ten hold roughly 7.6% of the sample, which has more than 85,000 clones, about 88% seen once. No infections or other immune events were documented during collection. Sequencing was performed on blood. The J gene is TRBJ1-1, the V gene TRBV2; TRBD1 might be the D (5 bases). The receptor was isolated from a person aged 18 to 75 in good health. This CDR3 reads CASGAGLMNTEAFF. CDR3 in DNA: TGTGCCAGCGGGGCAGGGTTAATGAACACTGAAGCTTTCTTT.